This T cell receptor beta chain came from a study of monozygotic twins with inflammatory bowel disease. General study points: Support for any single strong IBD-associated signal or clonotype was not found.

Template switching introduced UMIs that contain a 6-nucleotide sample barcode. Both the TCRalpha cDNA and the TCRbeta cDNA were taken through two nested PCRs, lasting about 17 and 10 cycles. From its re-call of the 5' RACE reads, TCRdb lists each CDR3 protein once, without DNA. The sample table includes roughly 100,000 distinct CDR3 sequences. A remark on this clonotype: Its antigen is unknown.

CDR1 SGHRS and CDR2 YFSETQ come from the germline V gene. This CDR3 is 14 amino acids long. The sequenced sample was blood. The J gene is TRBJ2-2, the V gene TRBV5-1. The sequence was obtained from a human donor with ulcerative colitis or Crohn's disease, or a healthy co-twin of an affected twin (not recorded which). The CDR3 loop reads CASSSGQGTGELFF.